This T cell receptor beta chain came from a study of shared T cell receptors in the human thymus. Sequencing was performed with immunoSEQ multiplex PCR; in TCRdb, only in-frame clones are kept and a portion is missing. The table has about 660,000 clones, 85% to 90% seen once; the top ten hold around 0.0099%. This clone occurred once. The V gene end was trimmed by 0 bases and the J gene end by 0 bases; junction bases not matched to a gene: 2. The germline V gene encodes CDR1 SGHKS and CDR2 YYEKEE (reference sequence). The CDR3 runs to 16 residues. These data are also associated with another study on human thymus T cells. From that report: All donors were healthy Finnish infants who were undergoing corrective surgery to treat congenital heart defects. Resections from corrective heart surgery supplied the thymus tissue. Biased V and J segment usage appeared in thymus and peripheral blood. The related literature has documented a marked overlap of thymic repertoires among unrelated individuals.

The V call is TRBV5-5, the J call TRBJ2-5; 10 bases are a match to TRBD2. This clonotype was sampled from a boy under two years old with a congenital heart defect. Sequencing was carried out using thymocytes. Here the CDR3 DNA reads TGTGCCAGCAGCTTGGAGGGACTAGCGAACCAAGAGACCCAGTACTTC. Amino acids: CASSLEGLANQETQYF.